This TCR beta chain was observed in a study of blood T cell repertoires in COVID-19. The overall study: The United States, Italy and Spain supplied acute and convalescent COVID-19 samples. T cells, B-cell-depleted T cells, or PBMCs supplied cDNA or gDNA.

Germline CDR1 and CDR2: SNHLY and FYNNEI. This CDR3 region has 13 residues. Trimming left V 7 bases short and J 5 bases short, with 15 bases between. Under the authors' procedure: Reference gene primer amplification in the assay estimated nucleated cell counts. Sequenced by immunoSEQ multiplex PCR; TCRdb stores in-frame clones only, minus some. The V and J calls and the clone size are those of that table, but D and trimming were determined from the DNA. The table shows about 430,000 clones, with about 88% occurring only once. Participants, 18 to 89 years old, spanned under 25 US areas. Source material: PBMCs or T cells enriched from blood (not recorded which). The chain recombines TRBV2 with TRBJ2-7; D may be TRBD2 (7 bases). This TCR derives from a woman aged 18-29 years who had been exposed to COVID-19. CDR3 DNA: TGTGCCAGCAAAGGGGGGGGAAAAAACGAGCAGTACTTC. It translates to CASKGGGKNEQYF.